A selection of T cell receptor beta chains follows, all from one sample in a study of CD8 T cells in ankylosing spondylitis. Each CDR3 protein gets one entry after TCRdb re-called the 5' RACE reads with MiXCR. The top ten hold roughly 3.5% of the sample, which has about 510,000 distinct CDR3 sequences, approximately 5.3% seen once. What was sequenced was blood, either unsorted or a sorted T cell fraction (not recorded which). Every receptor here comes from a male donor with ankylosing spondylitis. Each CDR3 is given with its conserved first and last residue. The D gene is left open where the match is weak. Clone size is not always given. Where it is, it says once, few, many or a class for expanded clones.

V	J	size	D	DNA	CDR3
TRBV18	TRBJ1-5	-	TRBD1	TGTGCCAGCTCACCGAATAAACAGGGGCTCAATCAGCCCCAGCATTTT	CASSPNKQGLNQPQHF
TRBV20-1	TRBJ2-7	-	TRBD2	TGCAGTGCTAGAGATATTCCAGGACTAGCCTACGAGCAGTACTTC	CSARDIPGLAYEQYF
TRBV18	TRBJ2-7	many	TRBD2	TGTGCCAGCTCACCACAGCGGGGGGCGGCCTACGAGCAGTACTTC	CASSPQRGAAYEQYF
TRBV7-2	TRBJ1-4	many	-	TGTGCCAGCAGCGGGCAGGGAGTCGGAGAAAAACTGTTTTTT	CASSGQGVGEKLFF
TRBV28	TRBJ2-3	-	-	TGTACCAGCAGTTCCCCTGGGACCCGTCCAGATACGCAGTATTTT	CTSSSPGTRPDTQYF
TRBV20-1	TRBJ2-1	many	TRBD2	TGCAGTGCTAGACCCCGCTTAGCGGGGAACAATGAGCAGTTCTTC	CSARPRLAGNNEQFF
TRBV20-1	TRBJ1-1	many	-	TGCAGTGCTAGAGGACTCTCGAACACTGAAGCTTTCTTT	CSARGLSNTEAFF
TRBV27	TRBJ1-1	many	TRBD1	TGTGCCAGCAGTTTCGTTCGACCGGGACAGGGGTGGGGAGCTTTCTTT	CASSFVRPGQGWGAFF
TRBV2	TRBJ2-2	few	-	TGTGCCAGCAGTCTACCCATCCAGGGATCCACCGGGGAGCTGTTTTTT	CASSLPIQGSTGELFF
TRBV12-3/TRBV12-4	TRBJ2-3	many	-	TGTGCCAGCAGTACTAGACTACTCGATACGCAGTATTTT	CASSTRLLDTQYF
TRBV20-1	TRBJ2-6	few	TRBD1	TGCAGTGCTAGAGATCAGGGGGCGAGGTCTGGGGCCAACGTCCTGACTTTC	CSARDQGARSGANVLTF
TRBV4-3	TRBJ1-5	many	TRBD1	TGCGCCAGCAGCCAAGATATCGGAAGGGGGCGAAATCAGCCCCAGCATTTT	CASSQDIGRGRNQPQHF
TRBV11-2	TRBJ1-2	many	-	TGTGCCAGCGGGGGGGTCGGGCCTAACTATGGCTACACCTTC	CASGGVGPNYGYTF
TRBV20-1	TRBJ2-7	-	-	TGCAGTGCTAAGAGGCCGGCCCTAACCTACGAGCAGTACTTC	CSAKRPALTYEQYF
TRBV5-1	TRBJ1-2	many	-	TGCGCCAGCAGCTTCGGCAGGGGAGAGCCTAACTATGGCTACACCTTC	CASSFGRGEPNYGYTF
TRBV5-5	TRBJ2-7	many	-	TGTGCCAGCAGCTTGGAGGGGAAGAGCTACGAGCAGTACTTC	CASSLEGKSYEQYF
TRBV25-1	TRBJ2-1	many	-	TGTGCCAGCAGTGCCATCTTCGATGAGCAGTTCTTC	CASSAIFDEQFF
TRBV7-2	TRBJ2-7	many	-	TGTGCCAGCAGCTTCACTGCCTACGAGCAGTACTTC	CASSFTAYEQYF
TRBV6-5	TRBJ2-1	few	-	TGTGCCAGCAGTTACGTGGCAGGGCTAGGCAATGAGCAGTTCTTC	CASSYVAGLGNEQFF
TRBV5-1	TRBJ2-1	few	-	TGCGCCAGCAGCTGGGGCGATGAGCAGTTCTTC	CASSWGDEQFF
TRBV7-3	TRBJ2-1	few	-	TGTGCCAGCAGCTTAGACAGGATTGGGAATGTTGAGCAGTTCTTC	CASSLDRIGNVEQFF
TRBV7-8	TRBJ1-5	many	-	TGTGCCAGCAGCTTAGATATCTCCAACGGTCAGCCCCAGCATTTT	CASSLDISNGQPQHF
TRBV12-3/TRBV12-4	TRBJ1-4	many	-	TGTGCCAGCAGCCCTAAGGTAGACCCCTGGATGAATGAAAAACTGTTTTTT	CASSPKVDPWMNEKLFF
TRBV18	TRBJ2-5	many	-	TGTGCCAGCAGTCCATTAGGGGAGACCCAGTACTTC	CASSPLGETQYF
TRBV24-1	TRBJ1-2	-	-	TGTGCCACCAGTGATCCGCGGCTGGGGGATGGCTACACCTTC	CATSDPRLGDGYTF
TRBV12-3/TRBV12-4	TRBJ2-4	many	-	TGTGCCAGCAGTTTCGGGTCCGTGATAGTAGCCAAAAACATTCAGTACTTC	CASSFGSVIVAKNIQYF
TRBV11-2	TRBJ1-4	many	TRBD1	TGTGCCAGCAGCACAGCCGGGACAGGGAGGGGAAAACTGTTTTTT	CASSTAGTGRGKLFF
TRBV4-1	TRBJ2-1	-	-	TGCGCCAGCAGCCGGGAGCGGGTGTTCCAAAGAAATGAGCAGTTCTTC	CASSRERVFQRNEQFF
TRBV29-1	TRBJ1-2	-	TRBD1	TGCAGCGCTGCCACCGGACAGGGCGCCTATGGCTACACCTTC	CSAATGQGAYGYTF
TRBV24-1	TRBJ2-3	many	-	TGTGCCACCAGTGATCGAAACACAGATACGCAGTATTTT	CATSDRNTDTQYF
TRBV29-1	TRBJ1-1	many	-	TGCAGCGGGGGGAGATTTTCGGACGACACTGAAGCTTTCTTT	CSGGRFSDDTEAFF
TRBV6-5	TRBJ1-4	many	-	TGTGCCAGCAGTTACGGAGGACATGGAGAAGGGGAAAAACTGTTTTTT	CASSYGGHGEGEKLFF
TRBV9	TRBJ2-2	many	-	TGTGCCAGCAGCGTAGTTACCACCGGGGAGCTGTTTTTT	CASSVVTTGELFF
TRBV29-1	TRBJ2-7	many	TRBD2	TGCAGCGTTGAAGGGAGGTCTAGCGGAAACTACGAGCAGTACTTC	CSVEGRSSGNYEQYF
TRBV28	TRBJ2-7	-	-	TGTGCCAGCAGAAGGGGGGGCCCCTACGAGCAGTACTTC	CASRRGGPYEQYF
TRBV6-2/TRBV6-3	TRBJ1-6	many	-	TGTGCCAGCAGTATGTTCAGCAATTCACCCCTCCACTTT	CASSMFSNSPLHF
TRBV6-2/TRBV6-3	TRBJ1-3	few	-	TGTGCCAGCAGTTACTCCCAAATAATCGGAGCTGGAAACACCATATATTTT	CASSYSQIIGAGNTIYF
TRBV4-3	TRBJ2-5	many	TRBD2	TGCGCCAGCAGCCAACAAGCGGGGGAAGAGACCCAGTACTTC	CASSQQAGEETQYF
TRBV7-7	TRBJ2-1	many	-	TGTGCTAGCAGCTTAAGTGCGTACAATGAGCAGTTCTTC	CASSLSAYNEQFF
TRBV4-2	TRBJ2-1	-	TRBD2	TGTGCCAGCAGCCAAGACGTAGTGCTAGCGGGGGGTACCCGTACGTTTGGTGAGCAGTTCTTC	CASSQDVVLAGGTRTFGEQFF
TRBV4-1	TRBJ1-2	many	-	TGCGCCAGCAGCCATGCCTACAGGGTAGACTATGGCTACACCTTC	CASSHAYRVDYGYTF
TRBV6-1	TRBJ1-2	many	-	TGTGCCAGCATGACCAGGAGGACTACTAACTATGGCTACACCTTC	CASMTRRTTNYGYTF